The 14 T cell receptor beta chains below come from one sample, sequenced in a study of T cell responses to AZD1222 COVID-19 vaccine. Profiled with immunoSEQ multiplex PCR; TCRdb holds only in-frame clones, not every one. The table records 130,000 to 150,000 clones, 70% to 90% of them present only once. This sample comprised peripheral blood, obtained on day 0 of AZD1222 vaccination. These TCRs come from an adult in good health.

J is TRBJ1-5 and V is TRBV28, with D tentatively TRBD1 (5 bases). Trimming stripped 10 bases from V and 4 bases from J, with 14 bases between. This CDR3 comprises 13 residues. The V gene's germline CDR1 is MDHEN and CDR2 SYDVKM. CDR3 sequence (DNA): TGTGCCACCCCACGGGGGGGGAATCAGCCCCAGCATTTT. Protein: CATPRGGNQPQHF.

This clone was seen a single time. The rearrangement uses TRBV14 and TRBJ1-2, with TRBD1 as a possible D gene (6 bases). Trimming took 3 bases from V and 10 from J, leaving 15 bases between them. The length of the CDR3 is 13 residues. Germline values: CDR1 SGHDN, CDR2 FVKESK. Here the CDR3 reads CASSQPGTSPYTF. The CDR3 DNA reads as TGTGCCAGCAGCCAGCCCGGGACATCCCCCTACACCTTC.

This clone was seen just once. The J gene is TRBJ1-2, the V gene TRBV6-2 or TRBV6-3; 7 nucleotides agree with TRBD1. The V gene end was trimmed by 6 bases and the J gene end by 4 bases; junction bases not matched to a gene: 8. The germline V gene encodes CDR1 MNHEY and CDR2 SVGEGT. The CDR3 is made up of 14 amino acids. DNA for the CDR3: TGTGCCAGCAGCGAACAGGGGCCCTCCTATGGCTACACCTTC. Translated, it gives CASSEQGPSYGYTF.

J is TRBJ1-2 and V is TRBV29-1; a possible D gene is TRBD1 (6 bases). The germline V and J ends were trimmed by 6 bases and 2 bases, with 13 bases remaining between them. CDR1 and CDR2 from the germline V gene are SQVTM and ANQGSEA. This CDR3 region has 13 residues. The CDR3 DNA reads TGCAGCGTAGACCTGGGGGGCAACTATGGCTACACCTTC. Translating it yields CSVDLGGNYGYTF. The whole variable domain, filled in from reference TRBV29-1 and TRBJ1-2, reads SAVISQKPSRDICQRGTSLTIQCQVDSQVTMMFWYRQQPGQSLTLIATANQGSEATYESGFVIDKFPISRPNLTFSTLTVSNMSPEDSSIYLCSVDLGGNYGYTFGSGTRLTVV.

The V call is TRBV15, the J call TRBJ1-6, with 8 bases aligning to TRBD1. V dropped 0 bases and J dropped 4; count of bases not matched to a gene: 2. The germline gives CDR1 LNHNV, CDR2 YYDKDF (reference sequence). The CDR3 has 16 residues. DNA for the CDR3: TGTGCCACCAGCAGAGAAGGACAGGGTTATAATTCACCCCTCCACTTT. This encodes CATSREGQGYNSPLHF.

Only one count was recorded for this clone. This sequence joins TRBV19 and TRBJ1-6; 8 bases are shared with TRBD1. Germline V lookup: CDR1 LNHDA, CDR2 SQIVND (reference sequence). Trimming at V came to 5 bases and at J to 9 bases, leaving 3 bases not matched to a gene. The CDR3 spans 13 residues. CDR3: CASSDRGGSPLHF. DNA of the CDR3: TGTGCCAGTAGTGACAGGGGTGGTTCACCCCTCCACTTT.

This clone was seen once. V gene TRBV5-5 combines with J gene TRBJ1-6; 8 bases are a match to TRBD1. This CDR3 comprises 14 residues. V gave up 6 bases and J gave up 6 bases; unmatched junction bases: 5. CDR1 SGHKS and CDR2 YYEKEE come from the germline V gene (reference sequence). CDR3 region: CASTIGQGNSPLHF. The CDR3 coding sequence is TGTGCCAGCACCATCGGACAGGGTAATTCACCCCTCCACTTT.

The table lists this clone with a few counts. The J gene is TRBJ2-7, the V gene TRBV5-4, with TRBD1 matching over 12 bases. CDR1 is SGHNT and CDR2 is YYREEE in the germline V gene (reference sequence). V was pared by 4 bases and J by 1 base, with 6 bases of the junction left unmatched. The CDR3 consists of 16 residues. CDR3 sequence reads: CASSQGTGGGSYEQYF. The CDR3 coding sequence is TGTGCCAGCAGCCAAGGGACAGGGGGCGGATCCTACGAGCAGTACTTC.

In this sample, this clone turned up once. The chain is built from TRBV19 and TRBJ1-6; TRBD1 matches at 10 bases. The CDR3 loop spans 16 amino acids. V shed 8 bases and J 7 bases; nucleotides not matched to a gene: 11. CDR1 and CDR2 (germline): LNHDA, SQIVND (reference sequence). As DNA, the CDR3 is TGTGCCAGTCAAGACAGGGGGCGAGGATCGAATTCACCCCTCCACTTT. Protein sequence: CASQDRGRGSNSPLHF.

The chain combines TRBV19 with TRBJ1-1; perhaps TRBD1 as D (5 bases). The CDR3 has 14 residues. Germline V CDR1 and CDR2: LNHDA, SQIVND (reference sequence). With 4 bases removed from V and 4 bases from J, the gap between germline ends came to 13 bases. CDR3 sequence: CASSNRVGTTEAFF. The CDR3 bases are TGTGCCAGTAGTAATAGGGTAGGGACCACTGAAGCTTTCTTT.

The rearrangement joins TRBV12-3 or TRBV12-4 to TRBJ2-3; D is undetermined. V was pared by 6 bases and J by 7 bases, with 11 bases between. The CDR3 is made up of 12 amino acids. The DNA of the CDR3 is TGTGCCAGCAGCTCCTCTGGCCATACGCAGTATTTT. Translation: CASSSSGHTQYF.

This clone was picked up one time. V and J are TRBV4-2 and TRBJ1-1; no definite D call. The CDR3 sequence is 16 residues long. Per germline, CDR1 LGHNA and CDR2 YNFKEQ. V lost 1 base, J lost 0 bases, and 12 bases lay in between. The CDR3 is CASSQAPRLLNTEAFF. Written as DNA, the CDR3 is TGTGCCAGCAGCCAAGCCCCTCGACTGTTGAACACTGAAGCTTTCTTT.

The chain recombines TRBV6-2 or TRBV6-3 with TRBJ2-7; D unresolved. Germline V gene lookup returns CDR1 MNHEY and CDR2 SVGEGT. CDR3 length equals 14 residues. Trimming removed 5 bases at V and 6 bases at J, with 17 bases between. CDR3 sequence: CASSPAIVGPEQYF. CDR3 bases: TGTGCCAGCAGTCCGGCGATCGTGGGCCCCGAGCAGTACTTC.

CDR3 sequence reads: CASSLAGQGFGYTF. DNA of the CDR3: TGTGCCAGCAGCTTAGCGGGACAGGGTTTTGGCTACACCTTC. This chain uses TRBV13 with TRBJ1-2; TRBD1 matches 9 bases. The CDR3 consists of 14 residues. The germline V gene encodes CDR1 PRHDT and CDR2 FYEKMQ (reference sequence). V lost 1 base, J lost 7 bases, and 4 bases stayed unmatched.